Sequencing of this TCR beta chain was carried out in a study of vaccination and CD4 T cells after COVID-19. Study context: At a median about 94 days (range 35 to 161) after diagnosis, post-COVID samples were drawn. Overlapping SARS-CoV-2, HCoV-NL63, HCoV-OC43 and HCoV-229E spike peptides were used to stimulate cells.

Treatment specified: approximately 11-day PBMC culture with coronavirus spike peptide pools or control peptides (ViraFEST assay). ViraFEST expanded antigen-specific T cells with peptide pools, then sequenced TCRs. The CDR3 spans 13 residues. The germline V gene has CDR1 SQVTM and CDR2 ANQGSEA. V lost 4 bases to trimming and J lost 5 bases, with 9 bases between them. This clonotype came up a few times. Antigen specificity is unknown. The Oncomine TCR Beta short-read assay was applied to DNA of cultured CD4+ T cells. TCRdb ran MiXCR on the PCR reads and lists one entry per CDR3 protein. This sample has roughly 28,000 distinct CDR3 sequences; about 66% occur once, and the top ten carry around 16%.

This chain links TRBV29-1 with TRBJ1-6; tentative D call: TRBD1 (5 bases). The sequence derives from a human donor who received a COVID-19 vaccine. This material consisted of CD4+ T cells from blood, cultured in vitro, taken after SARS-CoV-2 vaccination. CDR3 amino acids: CSVGAGNNSPLHF. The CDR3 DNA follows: TGCAGCGTTGGGGCAGGGAATAATTCACCCCTCCACTTT.